Listed below are T cell receptor beta chains from one sample, sequenced in a study of T-cell reconstitution after alpha-beta-depleted transplantation in children. TCRdb re-derived calls from the PCR reads in MiXCR, one entry per CDR3 protein. The sample holds about 470,000 distinct CDR3 sequences, roughly two fifths seen once. The sequencing used PBMCs, collected before TCRalphabeta/CD19-depleted stem cell transplant. The receptors shown here come from a girl aged 2-9 years with aplastic anemia, due to receive a stem cell transplant. The CDR3 runs from the conserved cysteine through the conserved F or W. D genes are given only for firm matches. Clone size appears in some rows only: once, few, many, or a class for an expanded clone.

CDR3nt	CDR3aa	j_gene	d_gene	v_gene	abundance
TGCAGCGTTTTAAACAGGGGAACAGCTGGGGCCAACGTCCTGACTTTC	CSVLNRGTAGANVLTF	TRBJ2-6	TRBD1	TRBV29-1	.
TGTGCCAGCAGTTTATTCGGGGCAATGGGCCGACCGGGGAATTCACCCCTCCACTTT	CASSLFGAMGRPGNSPLHF	TRBJ1-6	.	TRBV28	.
TGCAGCGTTGAAGTCCGGGGACACCGAGGGGAGCAGTACTTC	CSVEVRGHRGEQYF	TRBJ2-7	.	TRBV29-1	.
TGTGCCACCAGCAGGGCCCGACAGGGCGGGCGCAATCAGCCCCAGCATTTT	CATSRARQGGRNQPQHF	TRBJ1-5	TRBD1	TRBV15	many
TGTGCCAGCAGCTTCGGGCCCTACGAGCAGTACTTC	CASSFGPYEQYF	TRBJ2-7	.	TRBV5-6	many
TGTGCCAGTAGTATGGGTACGAGTAGCGGGATGGAGACCCAGTACTTC	CASSMGTSSGMETQYF	TRBJ2-5	TRBD2	TRBV19	many
TGTGCCAGCAGCCAAGATTTGGCTCCCACCGGGGAGCTGTTTTTT	CASSQDLAPTGELFF	TRBJ2-2	.	TRBV14	many
TGTGCCAGTAAAGCGGGGGCCCTCACAGATACGCAGTATTTT	CASKAGALTDTQYF	TRBJ2-3	TRBD2	TRBV12-3/TRBV12-4	.
TGTGCCAGCAGCTTACGCGTATTGCGGGAGGTCTACGAGCAGTACTTC	CASSLRVLREVYEQYF	TRBJ2-7	TRBD2	TRBV7-2	few
TGTGCCACCGAATTGCTGCACGGCTACCGGTTCTTC	CATELLHGYRFF	TRBJ2-1	.	TRBV24-1	many
TGCAGTGCCGTACTGGCGCGGGGGAGCAATCAGCCCCAGCATTTT	CSAVLARGSNQPQHF	TRBJ1-5	.	TRBV20-1	many
TGTGCCAGCAGCCCCGAAGGAGGGGGGCGGGGAAACATTCAGTACTTC	CASSPEGGGRGNIQYF	TRBJ2-4	.	TRBV7-6	many
TGCGCCAGCAGCACTAGCGGGGGACCCTACGAGCAGTACTTC	CASSTSGGPYEQYF	TRBJ2-7	TRBD2	TRBV5-1	many
TGCAGTGCCCGCCCTGCCGGGGACTTCTACAATGAGCAGTTCTTC	CSARPAGDFYNEQFF	TRBJ2-1	.	TRBV20-1	few
TGTGCCACCCGGACAGGGAGCTCCTACGAGCAGCACTTC	CATRTGSSYEQHF	TRBJ2-7	TRBD1	TRBV6-6	.
TGTGCCAGCAGCACTACAGGGAGGTTGAATGAGCAGTTCTTC	CASSTTGRLNEQFF	TRBJ2-1	.	TRBV9	.
TGCGCCAGCAGCTGGGGGACAGGGCGGGCAGATACGCAGTATTTT	CASSWGTGRADTQYF	TRBJ2-3	TRBD1	TRBV5-1	.
TGCAGTGCCGGGGGGGTTTACAATGAGCAGTTCTTC	CSAGGVYNEQFF	TRBJ2-1	TRBD2	TRBV20-1	.
TGTGCCAGCAGTTTGAGAACAGAGTATCCAGTCGGGGAGCTGTTTTTT	CASSLRTEYPVGELFF	TRBJ2-2	.	TRBV6-5	.
TGTGCCAGCAGCCCCGGGCTCCCCGGCCATACGCAGTATTTT	CASSPGLPGHTQYF	TRBJ2-3	.	TRBV5-6	.
TGCAGTGCTAGAGACTTGGGCCTAGCTCTAGTGGATGAGCAGTTCTTC	CSARDLGLALVDEQFF	TRBJ2-1	.	TRBV20-1	many
TGTGCCAGCATCTCCGGGTCTGGAAATGAAAAACTGTTTTTT	CASISGSGNEKLFF	TRBJ1-4	.	TRBV28	few
TGTGCCAGCAGCTCGTACAGGGGATCTGGAAACACCATATATTTT	CASSSYRGSGNTIYF	TRBJ1-3	TRBD1	TRBV7-9	.
TGTGCCAGCAGCTTAGTATCTGGTCTCGAGCAGTACTTC	CASSLVSGLEQYF	TRBJ2-7	.	TRBV7-2	.
TGTGCCAGCAGACCGCCGGGACTAGCTGTAGATACGCAGTATTTT	CASRPPGLAVDTQYF	TRBJ2-3	TRBD2	TRBV7-2	.
TGTGCCAGCAGTTCGAGACACCCGAACACTGAAGCTTTCTTT	CASSSRHPNTEAFF	TRBJ1-1	.	TRBV28	.
TGCGCCAGCAGCTTGGACGGGCCAAACACCGGGGAGCTGTTTTTT	CASSLDGPNTGELFF	TRBJ2-2	.	TRBV5-1	.
TGCAGTGCTACAAAACGGGGACGGGGGGTGAACACTGAAGCTTTCTTT	CSATKRGRGVNTEAFF	TRBJ1-1	.	TRBV20-1	few
TGTGCCAGCAGTCCTTCGGGGCGCGACTATGGCTACACCTTC	CASSPSGRDYGYTF	TRBJ1-2	.	TRBV12-3/TRBV12-4	.
TGTGCCAGCAGGCCCGGGACATACGACACAGATACGCAGTATTTT	CASRPGTYDTDTQYF	TRBJ2-3	.	TRBV28	.
TGCAGCGGGGTCGGGACGGGCCTAGCTGATACGCAGTATTTT	CSGVGTGLADTQYF	TRBJ2-3	.	TRBV29-1	.
TGTGCCAGCAGACTCGGGACAGGCCTCTCTGGGGCCAACGTCCTGACTTTC	CASRLGTGLSGANVLTF	TRBJ2-6	TRBD1	TRBV12-3/TRBV12-4	.
TGTGCCAGCAGTTACTCGGACAGGGTGGACGAGCAGTACTTC	CASSYSDRVDEQYF	TRBJ2-7	TRBD1	TRBV6-5	.
TGTGCCGGATCAGGGGTTACGCATAGCACAGATACGCAGTATTTT	CAGSGVTHSTDTQYF	TRBJ2-3	.	TRBV7-9	.
TGTGCCAGCAGTAAACAAGGATACGAGCAGTACTTC	CASSKQGYEQYF	TRBJ2-7	.	TRBV12-3/TRBV12-4	many
TGTGCCAGCGGTGAGGGACATGGCTACACCTTC	CASGEGHGYTF	TRBJ1-2	.	TRBV6-6	.
TGTGCCAGCGGGTGGAGCACAGATACGCAGTATTTT	CASGWSTDTQYF	TRBJ2-3	.	TRBV6-5	.
TGTGCCAGCAGCTTGGGCTCCGGGACGGTATCCGGGGAGCTGTTTTTT	CASSLGSGTVSGELFF	TRBJ2-2	.	TRBV7-9	.
TGTGCCAGCAGACCGTGGGGGACTTTTAGCACAGATACGCAGTATTTT	CASRPWGTFSTDTQYF	TRBJ2-3	.	TRBV25-1	once
TGTGCCAGCAGTGAATTACAGGAACTAGATGCAGATACGCAGTATTTT	CASSELQELDADTQYF	TRBJ2-3	.	TRBV2	few
TGCAGTGCTAGACCCGGACAGGGGGGGGTGTACGAGCAGTACTTC	CSARPGQGGVYEQYF	TRBJ2-7	TRBD1	TRBV20-1	.
TGCAGCGTGAGGACAGGGTACTACGAGCAGTACTTC	CSVRTGYYEQYF	TRBJ2-7	TRBD1	TRBV29-1	few
TGCAGCGTTGTTTGGGGGGGGTTCACCGGGGAGCTGTTTTTT	CSVVWGGFTGELFF	TRBJ2-2	TRBD2	TRBV29-1	many
TGTGCCAGCAGTACGGACAGGGGGGCCTACGAGCAGTACTTC	CASSTDRGAYEQYF	TRBJ2-7	TRBD1	TRBV2	few
TGCAGCGTTGGACAGCGGAACACTGAAGCTTTCTTT	CSVGQRNTEAFF	TRBJ1-1	.	TRBV29-1	.
TGTGCCAGCTCACCCTCAACAGGAGGCGCCTACGAGCAGTACTTC	CASSPSTGGAYEQYF	TRBJ2-7	.	TRBV18	.
TGTGCCAGCAGTGTTCCGGGACTCCGGCAAGAGACCCAGTACTTC	CASSVPGLRQETQYF	TRBJ2-5	.	TRBV6-1	.
TGCAGCGGACAGGGGGCATTCAATGGGGAGCAGTACTTC	CSGQGAFNGEQYF	TRBJ2-7	TRBD1	TRBV29-1	many
TGCAGTGCTTTAAGGGGGTACGAGCAGTACTTC	CSALRGYEQYF	TRBJ2-7	.	TRBV20-1	.
TGTGCCTGGAGTGACAGGGGAGGTACTGAAGCTTTCTTT	CAWSDRGGTEAFF	TRBJ1-1	TRBD1	TRBV30	few
TGCAGTGCTACTCCTTCCTACGAGCAGTACTTC	CSATPSYEQYF	TRBJ2-7	.	TRBV20-1	.
TGCGCCAGCAGCCCTGGACTAGCGGGGGGAAGGCAAGAGACCCAGTACTTC	CASSPGLAGGRQETQYF	TRBJ2-5	TRBD2	TRBV5-1	.
TGCGCCAGCAGTACCGGCGGGGGATCTGGGGCGAACACCGGGGAGCTGTTTTTT	CASSTGGGSGANTGELFF	TRBJ2-2	TRBD2	TRBV5-1	.
TGCAGTGCTACAGACGGGACAGGGTACCGGGAGACCCAGTACTTC	CSATDGTGYRETQYF	TRBJ2-5	TRBD1	TRBV20-1	many
TGCAGTGCTCCTCTTCCGTTAGGGGACGGGGGTACGCAGTATTTT	CSAPLPLGDGGTQYF	TRBJ2-3	.	TRBV20-1	.